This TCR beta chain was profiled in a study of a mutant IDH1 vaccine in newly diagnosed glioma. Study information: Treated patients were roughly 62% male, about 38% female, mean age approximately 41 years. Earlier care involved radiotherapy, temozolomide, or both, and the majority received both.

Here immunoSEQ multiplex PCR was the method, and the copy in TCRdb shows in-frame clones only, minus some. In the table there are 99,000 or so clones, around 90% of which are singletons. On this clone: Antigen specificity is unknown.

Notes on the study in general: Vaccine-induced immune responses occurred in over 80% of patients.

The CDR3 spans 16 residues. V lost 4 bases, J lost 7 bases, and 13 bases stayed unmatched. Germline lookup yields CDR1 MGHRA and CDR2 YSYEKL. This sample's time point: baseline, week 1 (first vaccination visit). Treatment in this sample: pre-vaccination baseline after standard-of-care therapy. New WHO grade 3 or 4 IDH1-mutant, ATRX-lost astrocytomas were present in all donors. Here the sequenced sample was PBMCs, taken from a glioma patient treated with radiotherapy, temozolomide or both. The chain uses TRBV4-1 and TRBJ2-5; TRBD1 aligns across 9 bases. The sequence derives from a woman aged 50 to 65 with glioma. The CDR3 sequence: CASSPGPGQGFGTQYF. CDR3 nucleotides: TGCGCCAGCAGCCCCGGGCCGGGACAGGGTTTCGGGACCCAGTACTTC.